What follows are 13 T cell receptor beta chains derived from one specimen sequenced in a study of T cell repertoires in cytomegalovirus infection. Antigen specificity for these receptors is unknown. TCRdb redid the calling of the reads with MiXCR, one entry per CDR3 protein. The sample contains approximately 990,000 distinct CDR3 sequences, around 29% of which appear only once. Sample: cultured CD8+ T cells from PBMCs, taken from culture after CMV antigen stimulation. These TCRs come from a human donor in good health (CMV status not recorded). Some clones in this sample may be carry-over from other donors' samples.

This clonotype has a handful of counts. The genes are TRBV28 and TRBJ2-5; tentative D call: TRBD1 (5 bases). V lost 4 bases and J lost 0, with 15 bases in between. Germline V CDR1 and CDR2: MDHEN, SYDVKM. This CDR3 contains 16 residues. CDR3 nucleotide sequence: TGTGCCAGCAGTTCTGCGTCGCAGGGTGACCAAGAGACCCAGTACTTC. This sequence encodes CASSSASQGDQETQYF. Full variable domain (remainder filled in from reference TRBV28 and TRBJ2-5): DVKVTQSSRYLVKRTGEKVFLECVQDMDHENMFWYRQDPGLGLRLIYFSYDVKMKEKGDIPEGYSVSREKKERFSLILESASTNQTSMYLCASSSASQGDQETQYFGPGTRLLVL.

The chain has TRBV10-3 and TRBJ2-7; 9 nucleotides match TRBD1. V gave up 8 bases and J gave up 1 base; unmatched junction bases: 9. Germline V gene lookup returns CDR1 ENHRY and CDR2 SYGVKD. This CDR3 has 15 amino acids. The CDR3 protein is CAIRGTGTGSYEQYF. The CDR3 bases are TGTGCCATCCGGGGCACCGGGACAGGGTCCTACGAGCAGTACTTC.

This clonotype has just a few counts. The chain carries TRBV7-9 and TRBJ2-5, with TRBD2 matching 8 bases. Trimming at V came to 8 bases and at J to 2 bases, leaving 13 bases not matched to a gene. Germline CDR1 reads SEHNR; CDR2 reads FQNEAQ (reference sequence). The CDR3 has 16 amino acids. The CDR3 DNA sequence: TGTGCCAGCGCCACGCGGCGAGCGGGGGTTCAAGAGACCCAGTACTTC. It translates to CASATRRAGVQETQYF.

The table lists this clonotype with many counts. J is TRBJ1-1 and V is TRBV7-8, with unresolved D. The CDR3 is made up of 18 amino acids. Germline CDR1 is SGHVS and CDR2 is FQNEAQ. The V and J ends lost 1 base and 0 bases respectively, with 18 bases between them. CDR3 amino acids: CASSLDSGQSELNTEAFF. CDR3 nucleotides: TGTGCCAGCAGCTTAGATTCTGGCCAGTCGGAACTGAACACTGAAGCTTTCTTT.

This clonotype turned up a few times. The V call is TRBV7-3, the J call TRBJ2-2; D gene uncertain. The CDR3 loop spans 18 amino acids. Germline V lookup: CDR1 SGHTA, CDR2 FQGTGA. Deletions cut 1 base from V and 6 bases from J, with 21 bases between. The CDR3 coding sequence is TGTGCCAGCAGCTTAAACGCAAAGGTGGCAGGCCCACCCGGGGAGCTGTTTTTT. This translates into CASSLNAKVAGPPGELFF. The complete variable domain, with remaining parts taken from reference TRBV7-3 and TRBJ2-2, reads GAGVSQTPSNKVTEKGKYVELRCDPISGHTALYWYRQSLGQGPEFLIYFQGTGAADDSGLPNDRFFAVRPEGSVSTLKIQRTERGDSAVYLCASSLNAKVAGPPGELFFGEGSRLTVL.

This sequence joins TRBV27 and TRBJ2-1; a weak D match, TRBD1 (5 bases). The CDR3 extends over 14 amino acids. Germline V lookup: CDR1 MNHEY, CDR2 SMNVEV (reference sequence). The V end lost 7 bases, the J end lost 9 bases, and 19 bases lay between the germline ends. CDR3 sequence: CASTPGAGLAEQFF. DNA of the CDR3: TGTGCCAGCACCCCAGGTGCAGGGTTGGCTGAGCAGTTCTTC.

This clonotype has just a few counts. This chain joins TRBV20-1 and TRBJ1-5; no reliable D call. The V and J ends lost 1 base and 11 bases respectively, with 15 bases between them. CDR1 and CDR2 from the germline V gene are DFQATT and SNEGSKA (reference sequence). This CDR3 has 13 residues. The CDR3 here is CSARGVGQSAQHF. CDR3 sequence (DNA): TGCAGTGCTAGAGGGGTAGGGCAGTCAGCCCAGCATTTT.

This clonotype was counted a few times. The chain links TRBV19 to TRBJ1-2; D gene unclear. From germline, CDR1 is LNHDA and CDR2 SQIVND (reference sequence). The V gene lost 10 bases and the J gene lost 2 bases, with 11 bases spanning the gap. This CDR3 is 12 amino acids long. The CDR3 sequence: CATRGQNYGYTF. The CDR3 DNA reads TGTGCCACGCGAGGGCAGAACTATGGCTACACCTTC.

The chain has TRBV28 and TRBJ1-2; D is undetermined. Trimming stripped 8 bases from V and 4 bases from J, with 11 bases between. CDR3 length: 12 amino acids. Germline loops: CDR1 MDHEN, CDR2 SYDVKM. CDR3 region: CASSRQFYGYTF. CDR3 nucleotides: TGTGCCAGCTCCAGGCAATTCTATGGCTACACCTTC.

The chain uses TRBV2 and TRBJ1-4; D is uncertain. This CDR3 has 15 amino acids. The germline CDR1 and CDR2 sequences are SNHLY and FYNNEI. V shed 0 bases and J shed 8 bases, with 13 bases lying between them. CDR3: CASSEANDRREKLFF. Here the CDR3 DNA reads TGTGCCAGCAGTGAAGCGAATGATCGAAGAGAAAAACTGTTTTTT.

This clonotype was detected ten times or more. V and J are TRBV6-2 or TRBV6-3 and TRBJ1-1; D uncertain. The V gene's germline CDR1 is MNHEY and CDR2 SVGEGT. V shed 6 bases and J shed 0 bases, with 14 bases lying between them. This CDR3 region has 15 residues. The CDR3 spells CASRPGRVMNTEAFF. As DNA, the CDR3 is TGTGCCAGCAGACCCGGACGTGTGATGAACACTGAAGCTTTCTTT.

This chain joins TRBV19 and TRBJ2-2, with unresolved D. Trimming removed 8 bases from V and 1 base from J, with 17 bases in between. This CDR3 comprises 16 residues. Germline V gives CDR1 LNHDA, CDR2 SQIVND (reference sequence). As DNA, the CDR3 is TGTGCCAGTCCCTCCCTGCGAGAATTGAACACCGGGGAGCTGTTTTTT. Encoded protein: CASPSLRELNTGELFF.

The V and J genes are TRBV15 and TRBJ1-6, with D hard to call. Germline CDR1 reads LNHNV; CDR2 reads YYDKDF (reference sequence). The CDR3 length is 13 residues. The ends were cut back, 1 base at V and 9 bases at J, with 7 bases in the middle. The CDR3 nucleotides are TGTGCCACCAGCAGAGGGGTTACTTCACCCCTCCACTTT. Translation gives CATSRGVTSPLHF. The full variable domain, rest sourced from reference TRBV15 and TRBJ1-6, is DAMVIQNPRYQVTQFGKPVTLSCSQTLNHNVMYWYQQKSSQAPKLLFHYYDKDFNNEADTPDNFQSRRPNTSFCFLDIRSPGLGDTAMYLCATSRGVTSPLHFGNGTRLTVT.